This passage covers 30 T cell receptor beta chains from one sample sequenced in a study of read filtering for tumor transcriptome and immune sequencing. Molecular barcoded adaptors covering alpha/delta and beta/gamma chains were used on 400 to 450 ng RNA. A single record per CDR3 protein comes from TCRdb applying MiXCR to the reads. The repertoire holds over 50,000 distinct CDR3 sequences, with 15% to 20% as singletons. Sequenced input: a population of CD138-negative cells sorted from bone marrow. These receptors all stem from a donor at least 40 years old with multiple myeloma.

This clonotype has only a few counts. Since a much larger clone is just one base distant, this may be a read error. This chain joins TRBV7-2 and TRBJ2-2; 12 nucleotides match TRBD2. This CDR3 is built from 18 residues. Germline lookup yields CDR1 SGHTA and CDR2 FQGNSA. With V trimmed by 0 bases and J by 9 bases, 11 bases remained unmatched. The CDR3 coding sequence is TGTGCCAGCAGCTTAGCGCTAGCGGGGGGGTTTCGGACCTGGGAGCTGTTTTTT. Translated: CASSLALAGGFRTWELFF.

This clonotype is medium-sized (0.01 to 0.1%) within its sample. Germline is not matched at one junction end, which may reflect a read error. This chain joins TRBV9 and TRBJ1-6; possibly TRBD1 for D (5 bases). CDR1 is SGDLS and CDR2 is YYNGEE in the germline V gene. The CDR3 is 14 amino acids. The CDR3 region is CASNVGGVNSPLHF. CDR3 coding DNA: TGTGCCAGCAACGTAGGAGGGGTCAATTCACCCCTCCACTTT.

This clonotype was recorded many times. The chain recombines TRBV11-2 with TRBJ2-7; 11 positions match TRBD1. V shed 3 bases and J 2 bases; nucleotides not matched to a gene: 3. Germline-derived CDR1 and CDR2 are SGHAT and FQNNGV. CDR3 size: 15 residues. The CDR3 loop reads CASSLDRGQTYEQYF. Here the CDR3 DNA reads TGTGCCAGCAGCTTGGACAGGGGGCAAACCTACGAGCAGTACTTC.

This clonotype has at least ten counts. The J gene is TRBJ2-5, the V gene TRBV14; possibly TRBD2 for D (5 bases). V was trimmed by 0 bases and J by 9 bases, leaving 14 bases between them. The germline V gene has CDR1 SGHDN and CDR2 FVKESK. The CDR3 is made up of 14 amino acids. The CDR3 sequence: CASSQDSGAWAQYF. The DNA of the CDR3 is TGTGCCAGCAGCCAAGACAGCGGTGCTTGGGCCCAGTACTTC.

This clonotype has just a few counts. The V call is TRBV5-1, the J call TRBJ2-5, with a weak D call TRBD2 (6 bases). Germline values: CDR1 SGHRS, CDR2 YFSETQ. V gave up 0 bases and J gave up 7 bases, with 19 bases separating them. This CDR3 comprises 16 residues. This CDR3 is CASSLAGAGQQRTQYF. DNA of the CDR3: TGCGCCAGCAGCTTGGCAGGAGCGGGCCAACAGCGGACCCAGTACTTC.

This clonotype was seen ten or more times. The chain employs TRBV13 and TRBJ1-1; D not resolved. This CDR3 contains 15 residues. Germline V gene sequence: CDR1 PRHDT, CDR2 FYEKMQ (reference sequence). V lost 0 bases and J 0 bases, leaving 8 bases between the germline ends. This CDR3 reads CASSLGDTMNTEAFF. In nucleotides, the CDR3 is TGTGCCAGCAGCTTAGGAGACACCATGAACACTGAAGCTTTCTTT.

This clonotype was picked up a small number of times. V is TRBV3-1 and J is TRBJ2-5; D is unclear. Germline V gene lookup returns CDR1 LGHDT and CDR2 YNNKEL (reference sequence). The CDR3 covers 14 residues. Deletions cut 7 bases from V and 2 bases from J, with 14 bases between. The CDR3 region is CASNRAAGQETQYF. CDR3 nucleotide sequence: TGTGCCAGCAACCGGGCCGCCGGGCAAGAGACCCAGTACTTC.

This clonotype was recorded many times. The V gene is TRBV29-1, the J gene TRBJ2-7, with D perhaps matching TRBD1 or TRBD2 (5 bases each). Per germline, CDR1 SQVTM and CDR2 ANQGSEA. The CDR3 length is 13 residues. The V end was cut by 4 bases, the J end by 0 bases, with 10 bases between. CDR3: CSVVEGSSYEQYF. In DNA, the CDR3 is TGCAGCGTTGTTGAGGGGAGCTCCTACGAGCAGTACTTC.

The chain uses TRBV7-9 and TRBJ2-1; TRBD2 agrees at 9 bases. Per the germline V gene, CDR1 is SEHNR and CDR2 is FQNEAQ (reference sequence). CDR3 length equals 14 residues. Losses at the gene ends were 3 bases for V and 6 bases for J; bases not matched to a gene: 3. CDR3 bases: TGTGCCAGCAGCTTGGCGGGGGGGGTCAATGAGCAGTTCTTC. Amino acid sequence: CASSLAGGVNEQFF.

This clonotype was seen more than once but under ten times. The gene calls are TRBV11-2 and TRBJ2-6; D is possibly TRBD1 (6 bases). Germline V CDR1 and CDR2: SGHAT, FQNNGV. This CDR3 comprises 20 residues. V lost 2 bases and J lost 1, with 21 bases in between. The CDR3 sequence is CASSLRRAGVRESGANVLTF. DNA of the CDR3: TGTGCCAGCAGCTTACGTAGGGCAGGGGTCCGGGAATCTGGGGCCAACGTCCTGACTTTC.

This sequence joins TRBV29-1 and TRBJ2-1; TRBD2 aligns across 9 bases. Per the germline V gene, CDR1 is SQVTM and CDR2 is ANQGSEA. V dropped 2 bases and J dropped 8; count of bases not matched to a gene: 7. The CDR3 length is 14 residues. The CDR3 coding sequence is TGCAGCGTTGAACTGCGCGGGGGGGTCGATGAGCAGTTCTTC. This encodes CSVELRGGVDEQFF.

Of note for this clonotype: Since a much larger clone is just one base distant, this may be a read error. The chain couples TRBV20-1 to TRBJ2-1, with D possibly matching TRBD1 (7 bases). There are 14 residues in the CDR3. Germline CDR1 is DFQATT and CDR2 is SNEGSKA (reference sequence). This CDR3 is CGARGETGIGEQFF. Written as DNA, the CDR3 is TGCGGTGCTAGGGGGGAGACAGGGATTGGTGAGCAGTTCTTC.

This clonotype was detected ten times or more. The genes are TRBV5-1 and TRBJ1-4; D unclear. The V end lost 0 bases, the J end lost 4 bases, and 16 bases lay between the germline ends. Germline values: CDR1 SGHRS, CDR2 YFSETQ. This CDR3 spans 17 amino acids. The CDR3 sequence: CASSLAGSGINNEKLFF. For the CDR3, the DNA is TGCGCCAGCAGCTTGGCGGGGAGCGGGATAAATAATGAAAAACTGTTTTTT.

The rearrangement links TRBV19 to TRBJ2-3; 7 bases match TRBD2. The CDR3 consists of 14 residues. Germline V gene lookup returns CDR1 LNHDA and CDR2 SQIVND (reference sequence). Trimming took 3 bases from V and 1 from J; bases not matched to a gene: 1. CDR3 residues: CASSIAGGTDTQYF. The DNA for the CDR3 is TGTGCCAGTAGTATTGCGGGGGGCACAGATACGCAGTATTTT.

This clonotype was seen many times. The CDR3 reads CASSGQPYNEQFF. The CDR3 DNA reads TGTGCCAGTAGTGGCCAGCCTTACAATGAGCAGTTCTTC. The V gene is TRBV19, the J gene TRBJ2-1, with D hard to call. The CDR3 is 13 residues long. Trimming stripped 5 bases from V and 4 bases from J, with 9 bases between. The germline V gene encodes CDR1 LNHDA and CDR2 SQIVND (reference sequence).

This clonotype was seen more than once but under ten times. V is TRBV29-1 and J is TRBJ2-2; D is possibly TRBD2 (6 bases). V was pared by 7 bases and J by 2 bases, with 17 bases between. The CDR3 has 15 amino acids. Looked up from germline, CDR1 is SQVTM and CDR2 is ANQGSEA. CDR3 region: CSARVGRTNTGELFF. CDR3 coding DNA: TGCAGCGCCCGCGTTGGGAGGACAAACACCGGGGAGCTGTTTTTT.

This clonotype has a count of ten or more. The chain is built from TRBV29-1 and TRBJ2-5, with 7 nucleotides matching TRBD2. Germline V gene data show CDR1 as SQVTM and CDR2 as ANQGSEA. The CDR3 spans 12 residues. CDR3 in DNA: TGCAGTGGGGGGGAATACCAAGAGACCCAGTACTTC. It specifies CSGGEYQETQYF.

Regarding this clonotype: This may be a read error: a much more frequent sequence differs by one nucleotide. The gene calls are TRBV5-1 and TRBJ2-5, with 7 bases matching TRBD1. CDR1 is SGHRS, CDR2 YFSETQ, per germline. Unmatched junction bases numbered 8, after V lost 1 base and J lost 5 bases. The CDR3 is 15 amino acids. CDR3 protein: CASSLIDRVEETQYF. The CDR3 DNA is TGCGCCAGCAGCTTGATCGACAGGGTTGAGGAGACCCAGTACTTC.

This clonotype was recorded many times. The rearrangement joins TRBV2 to TRBJ2-2; 9 nucleotides agree with TRBD1. The length of the CDR3 is 14 residues. Per germline, CDR1 SNHLY and CDR2 FYNNEI. Losses at the gene ends were 9 bases for V and 3 bases for J; bases not matched to a gene: 5. The CDR3: CASTYRGHTGELFF. CDR3 nucleotide sequence: TGTGCCAGTACGTACAGGGGGCACACCGGGGAGCTGTTTTTT. The full variable domain, completed using reference TRBV2 and TRBJ2-2, is EPEVTQTPSHQVTQMGQEVILRCVPISNHLYFYWYRQILGQKVEFLVSFYNNEISEKSEIFDDQFSVERPDGSNFTLKIRSTKLEDSAMYFCASTYRGHTGELFFGEGSRLTVL.

Many counts were recorded for this clonotype. CDR3 amino acids: CSAVSGELQDTDTQYF. For the CDR3, the DNA is TGCAGTGCCGTTAGCGGCGAGCTCCAGGACACAGATACGCAGTATTTT. The chain recombines TRBV20-1 with TRBJ2-3, with D perhaps TRBD2 (6 bases). The CDR3 totals 16 residues. The germline V gene encodes CDR1 DFQATT and CDR2 SNEGSKA (reference sequence). With 6 bases removed from V and 2 bases from J, the gap between germline ends came to 21 bases.

This clonotype was seen ten or more times. The rearrangement links TRBV20-1 to TRBJ1-5, with 10 bases fitting TRBD1. The J segment lost 4 bases and the V segment lost 1 base, leaving 1 base of the junction unmatched. Germline V gives CDR1 DFQATT, CDR2 SNEGSKA (reference sequence). The CDR3 loop spans 14 amino acids. In nucleotides, the CDR3 is TGCAGTGCTAGAGGGGGACAGGGGAATCAGCCCCAGCATTTT. Translation: CSARGGQGNQPQHF.

The table lists this clonotype with many counts. This chain connects TRBV10-3 to TRBJ2-3; 8 bases agree with TRBD2. From germline, CDR1 is ENHRY and CDR2 SYGVKD. Trimming took 3 bases from V and 6 from J; bases not matched to a gene: 5. This CDR3 is 14 amino acids long. The CDR3 region has the DNA TGTGCCATCAGTGAAGTAGCGGGGTTCGATACGCAGTATTTT. Translation: CAISEVAGFDTQYF.

This chain uses TRBV20-1 with TRBJ2-5; tentatively, D is TRBD1 (6 bases). The CDR3 has 15 amino acids. Trimming left V 0 bases short and J 5 bases short, with 16 bases between. Germline CDR1 is DFQATT and CDR2 is SNEGSKA (reference sequence). For the CDR3, the DNA is TGCAGTGCTAGAGATCCTACAGTTAGGGGGGAGACCCAGTACTTC. Its protein is CSARDPTVRGETQYF.

This clonotype is labeled medium-sized (0.01 to 0.1%). The chain joins TRBV7-9 to TRBJ2-1, with D tentatively TRBD2 (5 bases). Germline-derived CDR1 and CDR2 are SEHNR and FQNEAQ (reference sequence). The CDR3 is 14 residues long. The V end lost 1 base, the J end lost 12 bases, and 16 bases lay between the germline ends. The CDR3 region is CASSLEAAGLRQFF. The CDR3 DNA reads TGTGCCAGCAGCTTAGAAGCGGCAGGCCTACGGCAGTTCTTC.

This clonotype showed up many times. The rearrangement links TRBV2 to TRBJ1-2; D is possibly TRBD1 (6 bases). Germline V gives CDR1 SNHLY, CDR2 FYNNEI. This CDR3 spans 14 amino acids. Trimming shortened V by 4 bases and J by 0 bases, and 9 bases separated the two germline ends. The DNA for the CDR3 is TGTGCCAGCAGTGGGACAGTAGCTAACTATGGCTACACCTTC. This gives the protein CASSGTVANYGYTF.

This clonotype was observed at least ten times. The gene calls are TRBV9 and TRBJ2-6, with TRBD1 matching 9 bases. The CDR3 has 15 residues. V lost 6 bases to trimming and J lost 0 bases; unmatched junction nucleotides: 1. The germline gives CDR1 SGDLS, CDR2 YYNGEE. The CDR3 nucleotides read TGTGCCAGCAAGGACAGGGGCTCTGGGGCCAACGTCCTGACTTTC. Translation: CASKDRGSGANVLTF.

The table lists this clonotype with many counts. This sequence joins TRBV20-1 and TRBJ2-7; TRBD1 matches at 7 bases. This CDR3 is 12 amino acids long. J lost 4 bases, V lost 3 bases, and 3 bases had no gene match. Looked up from germline, CDR1 is DFQATT and CDR2 is SNEGSKA (reference sequence). The CDR3 nucleotides are TGCAGTGCTAGGGGGACAGCGTACGAGCAGTACTTC. As protein: CSARGTAYEQYF.

This clonotype was found many times. The chain carries TRBV5-1 and TRBJ2-1; D uncertain. CDR3 length: 11 residues. The germline CDR1 and CDR2 sequences are SGHRS and YFSETQ. V gave up 0 bases and J gave up 6 bases, with 1 base separating them. DNA of the CDR3: TGCGCCAGCAGCTTGGGCAATGAGCAGTTCTTC. Its translation is CASSLGNEQFF.

This clonotype has a handful of counts. The chain's CDR3 is CASSLASVGTYEQYF. The CDR3 bases are TGTGCCAGCAGCTTGGCCTCGGTGGGAACCTACGAGCAGTACTTC. The V gene is TRBV5-6, the J gene TRBJ2-7; no firm D call. V lost 0 bases and J lost 2, with 12 bases in between. The CDR3 covers 15 residues. CDR1 is SGHDT and CDR2 is YYEEEE in the germline V gene.

This clonotype was detected ten times or more. This chain connects TRBV7-9 to TRBJ1-1; D is ambiguous. V was cut by 2 bases and J by 1 base, with 8 bases left in between. Germline V gene sequence: CDR1 SEHNR, CDR2 FQNEAQ (reference sequence). The CDR3 has 14 amino acids. The CDR3 coding sequence is TGTGCCAGCAGCTTAACGGGCAAGAACACTGAAGCTTTCTTT. It codes for CASSLTGKNTEAFF.